Listed here is a single T cell receptor (beta chain). These data belong to a study of glioma-infiltrating T cells after dendritic cell vaccination. The protocol was immunoSEQ multiplex PCR, while the TCRdb copy is restricted to in-frame clones and leaves out a portion. The sample lists about 82,000 clones; 70% to 90% were seen once. The V and J ends lost 3 bases and 7 bases respectively, with 15 bases between them. CDR1 is SQVTM, CDR2 ANQGSEA, per germline. This CDR3 spans 13 amino acids. Blood PBMC samples: pre-vaccination, two weeks post third vaccination, and at tumor progression. The source material was blood, sampled before dendritic cell vaccination. This rearrangement joins TRBV29-1 to TRBJ1-2; unclear D gene. This receptor was identified in a human donor with glioblastoma. CDR3 sequence reads: CSVDGNQEGGYTF. The CDR3 nucleotides read TGCAGCGTTGACGGGAACCAAGAGGGTGGCTACACCTTC.